The source of this TCR beta chain is a study of shared clonotypes between healthy human individuals. At least ten counts were recorded for this clone. Clones were read by immunoSEQ multiplex PCR, and TCRdb kept only the in-frame ones, dropping some. Seen here are roughly 500,000 clones, approximately 82% observed once, and the top ten hold more than 10%. The CDR3 contains 14 residues. The V gene lost 5 bases and the J gene lost 6 bases, with 14 bases spanning the gap. CDR1 is SGHTA and CDR2 is FQGNSA in the germline V gene. The TCR was taken from a woman aged 40 to 50 in good health. Some clones in this sample may be carry-over from other donors' samples. This chain connects TRBV7-2 to TRBJ1-5; D perhaps matches TRBD1 (6 bases). Material: PBMCs. The CDR3 loop is CASSLRDTGQPQHF. DNA for the CDR3: TGTGCCAGCAGCCTCCGGGACACTGGTCAGCCCCAGCATTTT.